The clone carrying this T cell receptor (beta chain) has at least ten counts. The antigen is not known. The CDR3 contains 14 residues. V was cut by 3 bases and J by 7 bases, with 13 bases left in between. Original processing notes: Using the CDR3 differences seen across clinicopathological groups, the authors built a distant-metastasis classifier for papillary thyroid cancer, which was meant to discriminate distant-metastatic patients. With MiXCR, TCRdb called clones anew from the PCR reads. These V and J calls derive from TCRdb rather than the authors' analysis. The table records around 59,000 clones, roughly 15% of them present only once. The data originate from a study of metastatic and nonmetastatic thyroid tumors. Study-wide background: Across peripheral blood and tumor or nodule tissue samples taken from malignant and benign thyroid patients, the repertoires were compared with one another.

Regarding the study as a whole: Reported TCR beta diversity, measured in blood and tumor, was significantly higher for malignant thyroid tumors than for benign nodules.

All patients were untreated before thyroid surgery. Sequencing was done on a sample of blood. This TCR came from a male donor with papillary thyroid cancer or a benign thyroid nodule (not recorded which). Some clones in this sample may be carry-over from other donors' samples. The chain employs TRBV12-3 or TRBV12-4 and TRBJ1-5; D may be TRBD1 (6 bases). The CDR3 loop is CASSFSYGGQPQHF. In DNA form, the CDR3 reads TGTGCCAGCAGTTTTTCATATGGGGGCCAGCCCCAGCATTTT.